This TCR beta chain was captured in a study of blood T cell repertoires in COVID-19. CDR3 length: 14 residues. V lost 4 bases and J lost 5; bases outside the gene matches: 4. Germline-derived CDR1 and CDR2 are SGHTA and FQGTGA. This table comes from immunoSEQ multiplex PCR, and its TCRdb copy is limited to in-frame clones, with some not included. The sample contains roughly 180,000 clones, around 80% of which appear only once. Input material: peripheral blood. The chain is built from TRBV7-3 and TRBJ2-3; 9 bases align to TRBD2. This TCR came from a woman older than 75 with COVID-19, enrolled during active disease. In DNA, the CDR3 is TGTGCCAGCAGCTCGGGTAGCGGGGGAGATACGCAGTATTTT. Translated: CASSSGSGGDTQYF.